Presented here are 13 T cell receptor beta chains from one specimen sequenced in a study of cytomegalovirus exposure and HLA in healthy donors. The PCR ran on 60 Vbeta and 13 Jbeta primers. Using immunoSEQ multiplex PCR, the repertoire was profiled, and TCRdb retains in-frame clones only, with some absent. Found here are roughly 110,000 clones, more than 65% of them singletons; the top ten hold roughly 0.79%. The sample was PBMCs. The receptors shown here come from a boy younger than 18 in good health and CMV-seronegative.

The gene calls are TRBV10-3 and TRBJ1-1; D is perhaps TRBD1 (5 bases). V shed 6 bases and J shed 11 bases, with 16 bases lying between them. The CDR3 runs 12 residues. Germline lookup yields CDR1 ENHRY and CDR2 SYGVKD. The CDR3 region is CAISNPQGNAFF. In DNA form, the CDR3 reads TGTGCCATCAGCAACCCTCAGGGTAACGCTTTCTTT.

This clone was seen a few times. The chain joins TRBV6-6 to TRBJ2-7; D perhaps matches TRBD1 (6 bases). Germline CDR1 MNHNY, CDR2 SVGAGI (reference sequence). Trimming shortened V by 5 bases and J by 3 bases, and 11 bases separated the two germline ends. The CDR3 contains 13 residues. CDR3 residues: CASSLRDNYEQYF. The CDR3 DNA is TGTGCCAGCAGTCTCCGGGACAACTACGAGCAGTACTTC.

CDR3 sequence (DNA): TGTGCCAGCAGTTTAGCCGGGACACTCGGCCCCTACAATGAGCAGTTCTTC. It codes for CASSLAGTLGPYNEQFF. The rearrangement links TRBV28 to TRBJ2-1, with a possible D match to TRBD1 (6 bases). Germline CDR1 reads MDHEN; CDR2 reads SYDVKM. The CDR3 has 17 amino acids. V was trimmed by 2 bases and J by 2 bases, leaving 16 bases between them.

The chain recombines TRBV6-1 with TRBJ1-5, with D perhaps matching TRBD1 (6 bases). Trimming took off 3 bases at V and 5 bases at J, with 11 bases between the two ends. Germline V CDR1 and CDR2: MNHNS, SASEGT. The CDR3 sequence is 14 residues long. CDR3 sequence: CASSERTADQPQHF. The CDR3 DNA reads as TGTGCCAGCAGTGAGAGGACAGCGGATCAGCCCCAGCATTTT.

The J gene is TRBJ1-5, the V gene TRBV19; 9 bases map to TRBD1. Germline V gene lookup returns CDR1 LNHDA and CDR2 SQIVND (reference sequence). The CDR3 runs to 14 residues. Trimming at V came to 11 bases and at J to 3 bases, leaving 8 bases not matched to a gene. The CDR3 nucleotides are TGTGCCTCGAAAGGGACAGGGTTCAATCAGCCCCAGCATTTT. Protein: CASKGTGFNQPQHF.

The chain recombines TRBV2 with TRBJ1-6; D unclear. The CDR3 has 13 amino acids. V shed 6 bases and J shed 13 bases, with 16 bases lying between them. CDR1 is SNHLY, CDR2 FYNNEI, per germline. CDR3 region: CASRGLQWRPLHF. The CDR3 region has the DNA TGTGCCAGCAGAGGACTGCAATGGAGGCCCCTCCACTTT.

The chain employs TRBV19 and TRBJ2-1; D may be TRBD2 (6 bases). The CDR3 has 15 residues. The V end was cut by 6 bases, the J end by 7 bases, with 19 bases between. CDR1 LNHDA and CDR2 SQIVND come from the germline V gene (reference sequence). For the CDR3, the DNA is TGTGCCAGTAGGCCAGGTGGGGACTCATTTAATGAGCAGTTCTTC. Translating it yields CASRPGGDSFNEQFF. The full variable domain, its missing parts supplied by reference TRBV19 and TRBJ2-1, is DGGITQSPKYLFRKEGQNVTLSCEQNLNHDAMYWYRQDPGQGLRLIYYSQIVNDFQKGDIAEGYSVSREKKESFPLTVTSAQKNPTAFYLCASRPGGDSFNEQFFGPGTRLTVL.

This clone was seen once. The J gene is TRBJ2-3, the V gene TRBV5-4, with D possibly being TRBD1 (6 bases). The V gene lost 3 bases and the J gene lost 0 bases, with 11 bases spanning the gap. The CDR3 spans 15 residues. Germline V gene data show CDR1 as SGHNT and CDR2 as YYREEE (reference sequence). Written as DNA, the CDR3 is TGTGCCAGCAGCTACGGACAGTCCAGCACAGATACGCAGTATTTT. Amino acid sequence: CASSYGQSSTDTQYF.

The chain links TRBV6-4 to TRBJ1-1; D is undetermined. From germline, CDR1 is MRHNA and CDR2 SNTAGT. This CDR3 has 13 amino acids. Deletions cut 7 bases from V and 7 bases from J, with 16 bases between. The DNA of the CDR3 is TGTGCCAGCACGGCCGAGGAGGGAAGTGAAGCTTTCTTT. This translates into CASTAEEGSEAFF.

This chain uses TRBV30 with TRBJ1-5; D might be TRBD1 (5 bases). Per germline, CDR1 GTSNPN and CDR2 SVGIG (reference sequence). CDR3 length equals 18 residues. Trimming stripped 2 bases from V and 2 bases from J, with 22 bases between. CDR3 protein: CAWSLGGKGRHGNQPQHF. CDR3 DNA sequence: TGTGCCTGGAGTTTGGGGGGTAAAGGACGACATGGCAATCAGCCCCAGCATTTT.

The rearrangement links TRBV30 to TRBJ2-5; the D gene is possibly TRBD1 (6 bases). Germline values: CDR1 GTSNPN, CDR2 SVGIG (reference sequence). This CDR3 region has 14 residues. Trimming cost V 4 bases and J 2 bases, with 14 bases left between them. CDR3: CAWKGAGTQETQYF. CDR3 DNA sequence: TGTGCCTGGAAAGGGGCAGGGACACAAGAGACCCAGTACTTC.

This chain uses TRBV5-1 with TRBJ2-5, with a weak D call TRBD1 (6 bases). The CDR3 contains 15 residues. Germline lookup yields CDR1 SGHRS and CDR2 YFSETQ. V was clipped by 1 base and J by 0 bases, with 10 bases between them. CDR3 DNA: TGCGCCAGCAGCTTGACTGGACAGAACCAAGAGACCCAGTACTTC. The encoded protein is CASSLTGQNQETQYF. Using reference TRBV5-1 and TRBJ2-5 for the parts outside the CDR3, the full variable domain is KAGVTQTPRYLIKTRGQQVTLSCSPISGHRSVSWYQQTPGQGLQFLFEYFSETQRNKGNFPGRFSGRQFSNSRSEMNVSTLELGDSALYLCASSLTGQNQETQYFGPGTRLLVL.

The chain links TRBV7-9 to TRBJ1-4, with TRBD1 as a possible D gene (5 bases). Germline V CDR1 and CDR2: SEHNR, FQNEAQ (reference sequence). Trimming stripped 1 base from V and 0 bases from J, with 9 bases between. This CDR3 is built from 16 residues. This CDR3 reads CASSLGQFATNEKLFF. CDR3 DNA sequence: TGTGCCAGCAGCTTAGGACAGTTTGCAACTAATGAAAAACTGTTTTTT. Using reference TRBV7-9 and TRBJ1-4 for the parts outside the CDR3, the full variable domain is DTGVSQNPRHKITKRGQNVTFRCDPISEHNRLYWYRQTLGQGPEFLTYFQNEAQLEKSRLLSDRFSAERPKGSFSTLEIQRTEQGDSAMYLCASSLGQFATNEKLFFGSGTQLSVL.